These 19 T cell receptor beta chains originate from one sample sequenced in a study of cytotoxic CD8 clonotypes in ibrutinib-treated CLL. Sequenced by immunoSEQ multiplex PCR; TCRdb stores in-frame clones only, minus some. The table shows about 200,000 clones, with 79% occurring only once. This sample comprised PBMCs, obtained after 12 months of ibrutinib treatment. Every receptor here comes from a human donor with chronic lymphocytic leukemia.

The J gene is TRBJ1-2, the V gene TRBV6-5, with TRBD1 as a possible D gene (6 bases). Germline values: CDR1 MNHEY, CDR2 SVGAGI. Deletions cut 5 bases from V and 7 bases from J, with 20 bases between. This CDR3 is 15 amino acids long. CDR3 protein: CASSPSPLRGVGYTF. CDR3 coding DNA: TGTGCCAGCAGTCCTTCCCCGCTCAGGGGCGTTGGCTACACCTTC.

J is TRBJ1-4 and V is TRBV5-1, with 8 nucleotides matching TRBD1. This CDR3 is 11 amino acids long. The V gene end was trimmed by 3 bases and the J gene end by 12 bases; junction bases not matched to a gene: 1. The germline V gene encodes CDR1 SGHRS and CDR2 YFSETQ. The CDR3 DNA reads TGCGCCAGCAGCTCACAGGGGGAACTGTTTTTT. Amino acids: CASSSQGELFF.

The CDR3: CASSLYRGLGAGGYNEQFF. DNA for the CDR3: TGTGCCAGCAGTTTATACCGCGGGCTAGGAGCGGGAGGCTACAATGAGCAGTTCTTC. The chain couples TRBV28 to TRBJ2-1; TRBD2 matches 9 bases. Germline lookup yields CDR1 MDHEN and CDR2 SYDVKM. After removal of 1 base from V and 3 bases from J, the junction contained 13 bases not matched to a gene. This CDR3 has 19 amino acids.

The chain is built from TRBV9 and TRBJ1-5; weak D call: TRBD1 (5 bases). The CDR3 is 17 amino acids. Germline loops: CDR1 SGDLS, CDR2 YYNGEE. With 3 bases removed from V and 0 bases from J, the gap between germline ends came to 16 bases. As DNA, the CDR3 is TGTGCCAGCAGCGGACATACACAGGAGAATAGCAATCAGCCCCAGCATTTT. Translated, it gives CASSGHTQENSNQPQHF.

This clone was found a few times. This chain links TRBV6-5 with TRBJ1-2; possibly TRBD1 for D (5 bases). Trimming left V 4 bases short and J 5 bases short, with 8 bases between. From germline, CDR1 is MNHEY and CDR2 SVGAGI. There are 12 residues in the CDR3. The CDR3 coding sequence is TGTGCCAGCAGTTTCGGGGGATATGGCTACACCTTC. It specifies CASSFGGYGYTF.

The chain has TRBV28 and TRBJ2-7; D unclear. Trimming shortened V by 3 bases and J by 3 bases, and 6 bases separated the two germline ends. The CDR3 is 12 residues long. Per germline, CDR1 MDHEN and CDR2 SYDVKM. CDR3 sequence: CASSLEYYEQYF. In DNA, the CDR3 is TGTGCCAGCAGTTTGGAGTACTACGAGCAGTACTTC.

Here the CDR3 reads CASSMGHREAFF. For the CDR3, the DNA is TGTGCCAGCAGTATGGGACACCGGGAGGCTTTCTTT. This rearrangement joins TRBV6-1 to TRBJ1-1, with D perhaps matching TRBD1 (6 bases). CDR3 length equals 12 residues. Germline-derived CDR1 and CDR2 are MNHNS and SASEGT. V lost 5 bases and J lost 11, with 15 bases in between.

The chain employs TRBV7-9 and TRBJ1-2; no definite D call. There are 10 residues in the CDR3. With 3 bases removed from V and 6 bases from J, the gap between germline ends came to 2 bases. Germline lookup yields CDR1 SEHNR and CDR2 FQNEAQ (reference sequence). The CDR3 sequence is CASSLNGYTF. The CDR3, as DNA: TGTGCCAGCAGCTTGAATGGCTACACCTTC.

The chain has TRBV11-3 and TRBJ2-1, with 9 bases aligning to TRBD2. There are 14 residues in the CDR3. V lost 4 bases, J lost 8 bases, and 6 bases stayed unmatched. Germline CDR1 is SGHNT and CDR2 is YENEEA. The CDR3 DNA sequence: TGTGCCAGCAGCTCGGGACTAGCTGTCTATGAGCAGTTCTTC. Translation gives CASSSGLAVYEQFF.

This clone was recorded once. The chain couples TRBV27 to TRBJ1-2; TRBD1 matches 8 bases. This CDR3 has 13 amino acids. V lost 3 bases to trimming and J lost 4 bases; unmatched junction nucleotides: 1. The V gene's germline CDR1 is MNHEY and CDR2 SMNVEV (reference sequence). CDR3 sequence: CASSFRGPYGYTF. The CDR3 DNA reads TGTGCCAGCAGTTTCAGGGGGCCCTATGGCTACACCTTC.

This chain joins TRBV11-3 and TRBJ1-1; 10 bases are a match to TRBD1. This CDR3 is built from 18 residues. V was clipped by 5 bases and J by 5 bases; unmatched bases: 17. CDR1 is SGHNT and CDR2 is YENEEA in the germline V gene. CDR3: CASSPQTGGDFYWTEAFF. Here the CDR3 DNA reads TGTGCCAGCAGCCCGCAGACAGGGGGCGATTTCTATTGGACTGAAGCTTTCTTT.

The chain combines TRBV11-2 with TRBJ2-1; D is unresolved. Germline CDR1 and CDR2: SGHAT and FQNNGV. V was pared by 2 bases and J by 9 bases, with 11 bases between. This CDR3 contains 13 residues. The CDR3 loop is CASSLMAPGEQFF. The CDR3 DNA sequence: TGTGCCAGCAGCTTAATGGCCCCCGGTGAGCAGTTCTTC.

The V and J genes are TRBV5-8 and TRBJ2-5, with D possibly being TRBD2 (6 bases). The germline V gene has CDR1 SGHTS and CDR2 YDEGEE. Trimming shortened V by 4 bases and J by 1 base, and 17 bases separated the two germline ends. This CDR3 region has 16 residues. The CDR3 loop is CASSPGRRSTQETQYF. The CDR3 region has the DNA TGTGCCAGCAGCCCGGGGAGGCGGTCCACCCAAGAGACCCAGTACTTC.

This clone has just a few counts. The CDR3 loop reads CASRTDQGGYTF. In DNA form, the CDR3 reads TGTGCCAGCAGGACAGACCAGGGGGGCTACACCTTC. The chain combines TRBV27 with TRBJ1-2, with D tentatively TRBD1 (6 bases). This CDR3 is 12 amino acids long. Germline assignment: CDR1 MNHEY and CDR2 SMNVEV (reference sequence). V shed 6 bases and J shed 8 bases, with 13 bases lying between them.

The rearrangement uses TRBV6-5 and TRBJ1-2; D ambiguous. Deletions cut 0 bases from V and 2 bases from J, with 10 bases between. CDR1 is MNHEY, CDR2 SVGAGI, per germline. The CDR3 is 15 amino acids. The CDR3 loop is CASSYSIRENYGYTF. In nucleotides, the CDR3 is TGTGCCAGCAGTTACTCGATCCGTGAAAACTATGGCTACACCTTC.

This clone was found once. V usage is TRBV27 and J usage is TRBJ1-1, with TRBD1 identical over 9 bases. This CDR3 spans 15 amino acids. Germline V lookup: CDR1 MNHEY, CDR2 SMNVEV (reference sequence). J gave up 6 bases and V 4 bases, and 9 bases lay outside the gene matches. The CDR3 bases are TGTGCCAGCAGTTACCGCCGGGACAGGGTGGCTGAAGCTTTCTTT. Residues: CASSYRRDRVAEAFF.

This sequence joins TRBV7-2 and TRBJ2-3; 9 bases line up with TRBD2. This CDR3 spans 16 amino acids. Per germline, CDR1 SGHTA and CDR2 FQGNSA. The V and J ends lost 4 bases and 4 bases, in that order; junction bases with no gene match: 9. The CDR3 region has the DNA TGTGCCAGCAGCTATAGAGCGGGGGGAATGTCAGATACGCAGTATTTT. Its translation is CASSYRAGGMSDTQYF.

CDR3 loop: CASSLGLGGRSHEQFF. For the CDR3, the DNA is TGTGCCAGCAGCTTGGGTCTGGGCGGGAGGTCTCATGAGCAGTTCTTC. This chain connects TRBV5-4 to TRBJ2-1; TRBD2 agrees at 8 bases. Unmatched junction bases numbered 10, after V lost 0 bases and J lost 8 bases. The CDR3 contains 16 residues. Germline V gives CDR1 SGHNT, CDR2 YYREEE (reference sequence).

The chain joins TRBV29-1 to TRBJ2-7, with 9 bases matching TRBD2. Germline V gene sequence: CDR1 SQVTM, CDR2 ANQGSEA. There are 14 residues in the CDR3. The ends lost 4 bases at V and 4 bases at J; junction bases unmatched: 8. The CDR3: CSVVISGGYYEQYF. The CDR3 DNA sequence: TGCAGCGTTGTTATTAGCGGGGGATATTACGAGCAGTACTTC.